Listed here are 14 T cell receptor beta chains from one sample, sequenced in a study of sequential checkpoint blockade in melanoma. Treatment of the sample: randomized to nivolumab then ipilimumab (arm A) or the reverse (arm B). Sequenced by immunoSEQ multiplex PCR; TCRdb stores in-frame clones only, minus some. The sample lists some 30,000 clones, roughly 91% seen once, with about 14% in the top ten. This sample comprised CD8+ T cells sorted from blood (inferred from file names), obtained from a patient given nivolumab and ipilimumab in sequence. Source of these receptors: a human donor with melanoma.

The chain recombines TRBV7-9 with TRBJ2-5; 8 bases agree with TRBD1. J gave up 9 bases and V 1 base, and 13 bases lay outside the gene matches. Germline CDR1 SEHNR, CDR2 FQNEAQ (reference sequence). CDR3 length: 16 residues. The CDR3: CASSLVEAGGREAQYF. CDR3 nucleotide sequence: TGTGCCAGCAGCTTAGTTGAGGCAGGGGGCAGGGAGGCCCAGTACTTC.

CDR3 residues: CASSQNRGSSYNSPLHF. CDR3 sequence (DNA): TGCGCCAGCAGCCAAAACAGGGGGAGCTCCTATAATTCACCCCTCCACTTT. The chain employs TRBV4-1 and TRBJ1-6; TRBD1 matches at 8 bases. The CDR3 has 17 amino acids. The V gene's germline CDR1 is MGHRA and CDR2 YSYEKL. V lost 2 bases to trimming and J lost 0 bases; unmatched junction nucleotides: 3.

This chain uses TRBV5-6 with TRBJ1-2; D gene unclear. The germline gives CDR1 SGHDT, CDR2 YYEEEE. This CDR3 spans 13 amino acids. The ends were cut back, 0 bases at V and 4 bases at J, with 7 bases in the middle. The CDR3 here is CASSLGRLYGYTF. CDR3 nucleotides: TGTGCCAGCAGCTTGGGGCGGCTCTATGGCTACACCTTC.

This sequence joins TRBV30 and TRBJ2-4; D is perhaps TRBD2 (6 bases). The CDR3 contains 13 residues. CDR1 and CDR2 from the germline V gene are GTSNPN and SVGIG (reference sequence). V was pared by 4 bases and J by 0 bases, with 7 bases between. CDR3 sequence (DNA): TGTGCCTGGACTAGCGTAGCCAAAAACATTCAGTACTTC. Translating it yields CAWTSVAKNIQYF.

The V and J genes are TRBV4-2 and TRBJ2-4; possible D gene TRBD2, 6 bases. CDR3 size: 16 residues. Germline loops: CDR1 LGHNA, CDR2 YNFKEQ. V was trimmed by 3 bases and J by 4 bases, leaving 16 bases between them. The CDR3 sequence is CASSQIGGGVKNIQYF. In nucleotides, the CDR3 is TGTGCCAGCAGCCAGATCGGCGGAGGGGTGAAAAACATTCAGTACTTC.

In the case of this clone: This specimen includes other DNA sequences encoding the same CDR3. The chain joins TRBV7-9 to TRBJ2-3, with D hard to call. The germline V gene encodes CDR1 SEHNR and CDR2 FQNEAQ (reference sequence). CDR3 length: 15 amino acids. Deletions cut 6 bases from V and 4 bases from J, with 17 bases between. The CDR3 DNA reads as TGTGCCAGCAGGCCGCCTCATCTATCCGCAGATACGCAGTATTTT. Translating it yields CASRPPHLSADTQYF.

The chain uses TRBV7-9 and TRBJ2-7; 7 bases fit TRBD2. J gave up 10 bases and V 4 bases, and 10 bases lay outside the gene matches. The CDR3 contains 13 residues. The germline gives CDR1 SEHNR, CDR2 FQNEAQ (reference sequence). CDR3 nucleotide sequence: TGTGCCAGCAGCTGGGGGGGTGGGGCCGGACAGTACGTC. Protein: CASSWGGGAGQYV.

With regard to this clone: Relative to the germline gene, one junction end is altered; a read error may explain this. V is TRBV6-1 and J is TRBJ2-1; 11 bases agree with TRBD2. The CDR3 loop spans 15 amino acids. Germline-derived CDR1 and CDR2 are MNHNS and SASEGT. CDR3: CASSSLAGVYSEQFF. The CDR3 coding sequence is TGTGCCAGCAGTTCACTAGCGGGGGTGTACAGTGAGCAGTTCTTC.

This clone has only a few counts. V usage is TRBV28 and J usage is TRBJ2-5, with 7 bases aligning to TRBD2. CDR1 is MDHEN and CDR2 is SYDVKM in the germline V gene. The J segment lost 5 bases and the V segment lost 3 bases, leaving 9 bases of the junction unmatched. This CDR3 is 15 amino acids long. CDR3 region: CASSFGAGVGETQYF. CDR3 DNA sequence: TGTGCCAGCAGTTTTGGGGCGGGAGTCGGGGAGACCCAGTACTTC.

The gene calls are TRBV30 and TRBJ1-4; D is ambiguous. Trimming stripped 1 base from V and 14 bases from J, with 11 bases between. The CDR3 loop spans 11 amino acids. Looked up from germline, CDR1 is GTSNPN and CDR2 is SVGIG (reference sequence). In DNA, the CDR3 is TGTGCCTGGAGTGGCGGGTCCGAGCTGTTTTTT. Its protein is CAWSGGSELFF.

This clone was recorded once. This chain joins TRBV27 and TRBJ2-5, with a tentative D call TRBD2 (5 bases). The germline V gene encodes CDR1 MNHEY and CDR2 SMNVEV (reference sequence). V lost 3 bases, J lost 1 base, and 9 bases lay in between. The CDR3 spans 14 residues. CDR3 coding DNA: TGTGCCAGCAGTTTCTCAGGAGGCCAAGAGACCCAGTACTTC. It encodes CASSFSGGQETQYF.

This clone was counted between two and nine times. This rearrangement joins TRBV19 to TRBJ2-7, with 10 positions matching TRBD2. This CDR3 comprises 15 residues. V dropped 4 bases and J dropped 7; count of bases not matched to a gene: 10. From germline, CDR1 is LNHDA and CDR2 SQIVND (reference sequence). As DNA, the CDR3 is TGTGCCAGTAGTACCGGGACTAGCGTTTACAATGAGCAGTACTTC. This gives the protein CASSTGTSVYNEQYF.

In its sample, this clone was seen a few times. CDR3 amino acids: CATGRRGVEHTQYF. CDR3 coding DNA: TGTGCCACCGGTCGCCGGGGGGTAGAACATACGCAGTATTTT. The chain carries TRBV15 and TRBJ2-3; 7 nucleotides align to TRBD2. The V and J ends lost 8 bases and 7 bases, in that order; junction bases with no gene match: 12. Germline lookup yields CDR1 LNHNV and CDR2 YYDKDF (reference sequence). The CDR3 runs to 14 residues.

This rearrangement joins TRBV13 to TRBJ2-1; a weak D match, TRBD2 (6 bases). V was cut by 5 bases and J by 6 bases, with 17 bases left in between. The CDR3 runs 15 residues. Germline V lookup: CDR1 PRHDT, CDR2 FYEKMQ (reference sequence). CDR3 DNA: TGTGCCAGCAGCCGGGGAGCGGGTCCTCCCAATGAGCAGTTCTTC. Encoded protein: CASSRGAGPPNEQFF.